This TCR beta chain was identified during a study of shared clonotypes between healthy human individuals. Study findings and constraints: Against clonotypes common to all four donors, non-shared ones had lower generation probabilities. Memory subsets generally showed smaller estimated richness than naive subsets did. Clonotypes that were shared across a handful of donors made up about 5.1% of naive CD4 clonotypes.

Unmatched junction bases numbered 11, after V lost 3 bases and J lost 6 bases. Germline V gene sequence: CDR1 KGHSH, CDR2 LQKENI. The CDR3 sequence is 16 residues long. Notes on this clone: Its antigen is not known.

Only in-frame clones appear in the TCRdb table, and some are missing; sequencing was by immunoSEQ multiplex PCR. The data show about 510,000 clones, 95% to 97% seen once. CD4+ cells were split into CD45RA+ naive and CD45RA-negative memory subsets. The chain has TRBV18 and TRBJ2-3, with TRBD2 matching over 8 bases. The TCR was taken from a woman under 40 in good health. The sample was naive CD4+ T cells sorted from blood. The subset is: CD45RA+ positively selected. CDR3 DNA sequence: TGTGCCAGCTCACCCCTTGGGACTAGTCCCCCGGATACGCAGTATTTT. Protein sequence: CASSPLGTSPPDTQYF.